Below, one T cell receptor (beta chain) is given with its context. Its antigen remains unknown. This record belongs to a study of CXCR3-negative and CXCR3-positive naive CD8 T cells. General observations from the study: Across naive subsets, surface CD5 expression was comparable, and TCR strength was inferred from properties of the TRB CDR3. Comparably high diversity was seen in both naive subsets, and much lower diversity in memory CD8+ cells.

5' RACE with UMI labels generated the TRB cDNA libraries. From the 5' RACE reads, TCRdb lists one entry per CDR3 protein and no DNA. The sample table includes fewer than 50,000 distinct CDR3 sequences. CD45RO-CCR7+CD27+CD95- expression identified naive CD8+ T cells. Sequenced input: naive CXCR3- CD8+ T cells from blood. The subset here: CD45RO-CCR7+CD27+CD95- naive CD8+ T cells lacking CXCR3 (TNR3-). The receptor was isolated from a human donor in good health. Some clones in this sample may be carry-over from other donors' samples.

The CDR3 loop is CASSQGTPGGPNTIYF. V and J are TRBV4-3 and TRBJ1-3; TCRdb gives TRBD1 as the D gene, but with no DNA this cannot be confirmed. Germline V gives CDR1 LGHNA, CDR2 YSLEER. This CDR3 region has 16 residues.